Listed here are 17 T cell receptor beta chains from one sample, sequenced in a study of cytomegalovirus exposure and HLA in healthy donors. Here immunoSEQ multiplex PCR was the method, and the copy in TCRdb shows in-frame clones only, minus some. The table shows 200,000 to 250,000 clones, with around four fifths occurring only once. The sequencing sample was made of PBMCs. These TCRs come from a woman younger than 45 in good health and CMV-seropositive.

The V and J genes are TRBV30 and TRBJ2-2; D may be TRBD1 or TRBD2 (5 bases each). The CDR3 has 13 residues. The germline V gene encodes CDR1 GTSNPN and CDR2 SVGIG (reference sequence). The V end was cut by 6 bases, the J end by 2 bases, with 10 bases between. CDR3 nucleotides: TGTGCCTGCCATGGGACCAACACCGGGGAGCTGTTTTTT. Translating it yields CACHGTNTGELFF.

This chain connects TRBV7-6 to TRBJ2-6; the D gene could be TRBD1 or TRBD2 (5 bases each). Germline CDR1 SGHVS, CDR2 FNYEAQ. This CDR3 contains 19 residues. Trimming removed 4 bases at V and 0 bases at J, with 19 bases between. The CDR3 protein is CASSSRGPIRSSGANVLTF. The CDR3 DNA sequence: TGTGCCAGCAGCTCCCGGGGCCCGATTCGAAGCTCTGGGGCCAACGTCCTGACTTTC.

The chain carries TRBV27 and TRBJ1-3; no reliable D call. This CDR3 is built from 13 residues. Trimming removed 2 bases from V and 4 bases from J, with 6 bases in between. The germline CDR1 and CDR2 sequences are MNHEY and SMNVEV (reference sequence). This CDR3 is CASSLRGGNTIYF. Written as DNA, the CDR3 is TGTGCCAGCAGTTTACGAGGAGGAAACACCATATATTTT.

The CDR3 sequence: CASSYEWGVSGYTF. CDR3 DNA: TGTGCCAGCAGTTACGAGTGGGGTGTAAGTGGCTACACCTTC. This chain uses TRBV6-5 with TRBJ1-2, with unresolved D. Trimming removed 2 bases from V and 7 bases from J, with 14 bases in between. Germline V lookup: CDR1 MNHEY, CDR2 SVGAGI. The CDR3 loop spans 14 amino acids.

The chain combines TRBV6-5 with TRBJ2-2, with 11 bases aligning to TRBD1. The ends lost 2 bases at V and 4 bases at J; junction bases unmatched: 0. The germline V gene has CDR1 MNHEY and CDR2 SVGAGI. CDR3 length: 15 amino acids. The chain's CDR3 is CASSYGQGATGELFF. For the CDR3, the DNA is TGTGCCAGCAGTTACGGACAGGGGGCCACCGGGGAGCTGTTTTTT.

The genes are TRBV10-3 and TRBJ1-1; 12 bases map to TRBD1. V lost 3 bases and J lost 4; bases outside the gene matches: 3. The CDR3 consists of 15 residues. In germline, CDR1 is ENHRY, CDR2 SYGVKD. The CDR3 DNA follows: TGTGCCATCAGTGAAAGGGACAGGGGGCCCACTGAAGCTTTCTTT. Translation gives CAISERDRGPTEAFF.

This chain uses TRBV14 with TRBJ2-7; perhaps TRBD1 as D (6 bases). CDR1 is SGHDN and CDR2 is FVKESK in the germline V gene. V lost 1 base to trimming and J lost 1 base, with 14 bases between them. This CDR3 has 16 residues. The CDR3 here is CASSQGRTAISYEQYF. The CDR3 nucleotides are TGTGCCAGCAGCCAAGGTCGGACAGCGATTTCCTACGAGCAGTACTTC.

The chain couples TRBV7-8 to TRBJ1-2; 7 bases match TRBD1. The CDR3 loop spans 15 amino acids. Per the germline V gene, CDR1 is SGHVS and CDR2 is FQNEAQ. The V segment lost 1 base and the J segment 0 bases; nucleotides outside the gene matches: 2. CDR3 protein: CASSLVGTANYGYTF. The CDR3 bases are TGTGCCAGCAGCTTAGTCGGGACAGCTAACTATGGCTACACCTTC.

The chain joins TRBV11-2 to TRBJ2-5; 15 nucleotides align to TRBD2. The V gene end was trimmed by 8 bases and the J gene end by 5 bases; junction bases not matched to a gene: 9. Germline V gives CDR1 SGHAT, CDR2 FQNNGV. The CDR3 spans 16 residues. The CDR3 spells CASLSGLAGGRETQYF. In DNA, the CDR3 is TGTGCCAGCCTTTCCGGACTAGCGGGAGGGCGGGAGACCCAGTACTTC.

This clone was observed a handful of times. This chain uses TRBV7-9 with TRBJ2-3; D gene uncertain. Germline lookup yields CDR1 SEHNR and CDR2 FQNEAQ (reference sequence). V was pared by 5 bases and J by 4 bases, with 10 bases between. The CDR3 sequence is 13 residues long. This CDR3 is CASSPRWADTQYF. The DNA of the CDR3 is TGTGCCAGCAGCCCTCGCTGGGCAGATACGCAGTATTTT.

The V gene is TRBV27, the J gene TRBJ1-1; D unclear. The length of the CDR3 is 14 residues. Trimming shortened V by 1 base and J by 1 base, and 7 bases separated the two germline ends. Germline V gene data show CDR1 as MNHEY and CDR2 as SMNVEV (reference sequence). CDR3 residues: CASSLLERNTEAFF. In DNA, the CDR3 is TGTGCCAGCAGTTTATTGGAAAGGAACACTGAAGCTTTCTTT.

The chain is built from TRBV29-1 and TRBJ2-5, with 8 bases that match TRBD1. Per germline, CDR1 SQVTM and CDR2 ANQGSEA. This CDR3 has 14 amino acids. With V trimmed by 7 bases and J by 7 bases, 14 bases remained unmatched. The DNA of the CDR3 is TGCAGCGCCGCCTGGGACAGGTTACTAGGGACCCAGTACTTC. Its translation is CSAAWDRLLGTQYF.

The genes are TRBV4-1 and TRBJ1-1, with D perhaps TRBD1 (5 bases). The CDR3 spans 13 residues. Per germline, CDR1 MGHRA and CDR2 YSYEKL. V was cut by 2 bases and J by 12 bases, with 16 bases left in between. CDR3 residues: CASSQRDGLESFF. DNA for the CDR3: TGCGCCAGCAGCCAACGGGACGGTCTCGAATCTTTCTTT.

This rearrangement joins TRBV6-4 to TRBJ1-5; D remains ambiguous. Germline assignment: CDR1 MRHNA and CDR2 SNTAGT. V lost 3 bases to trimming and J lost 4 bases, with 7 bases between them. The length of the CDR3 is 13 residues. CDR3 loop: CASSEAVNQPQHF. The DNA for the CDR3 is TGTGCCAGCAGTGAGGCAGTTAATCAGCCCCAGCATTTT.

J is TRBJ2-2 and V is TRBV2, with 10 bases lining up with TRBD2. CDR1 and CDR2 from the germline V gene are SNHLY and FYNNEI. V lost 7 bases, J lost 1 base, and 9 bases stayed unmatched. The CDR3 consists of 17 residues. DNA for the CDR3: TGTGCCAGCAACGGGGGACTAGCGAGAAGGAACACCGGGGAGCTGTTTTTT. This encodes CASNGGLARRNTGELFF.

With regard to this clone: This CDR3 is also generated by other DNA sequences in the sample. The chain links TRBV18 to TRBJ2-7, with D perhaps matching TRBD1 (6 bases). Germline CDR1 reads KGHSH; CDR2 reads LQKENI. CDR3 length: 13 residues. Trimming stripped 3 bases from V and 2 bases from J, with 8 bases between. CDR3 amino acids: CASSPGQPYEQYF. CDR3 DNA: TGTGCCAGCTCACCTGGACAGCCCTACGAGCAGTACTTC. The full variable domain, its missing parts supplied by reference TRBV18 and TRBJ2-7, is NAGVMQNPRHLVRRRGQEARLRCSPMKGHSHVYWYRQLPEEGLKFMVYLQKENIIDESGMPKERFSAEFPKEGPSILRIQQVVRGDSAAYFCASSPGQPYEQYFGPGTRLTVT.

The rearrangement links TRBV5-1 to TRBJ1-5; 10 positions agree with TRBD1. This CDR3 is 14 amino acids long. Germline V CDR1 and CDR2: SGHRS, YFSETQ. J gave up 7 bases and V 6 bases, and 7 bases lay outside the gene matches. CDR3 protein: CASTWTGGGQPQHF. The CDR3 DNA is TGCGCCAGCACCTGGACAGGGGGTGGACAGCCCCAGCATTTT.